This T cell receptor (beta chain) comes out of a study of blood T cells in healthy people across ages. Next came a second PCR, run for 7 to 11 cycles, which used a sample-barcoded 5' primer along with a J-beta primer mix. TCRdb reanalysed the 5' RACE reads using MiXCR and keeps one entry per CDR3 protein. Altogether around 500,000 distinct CDR3 sequences are present, roughly 48% being singletons, with the ten largest covering approximately 25%. Germline-derived CDR1 and CDR2 are MNHEY and SVGAGI. CDR3 size: 16 residues. The V and J ends lost 0 bases and 1 base respectively, with 10 bases between them.

The rearrangement uses TRBV6-5 and TRBJ1-5, with D maybe TRBD1 (5 bases). The sequencing input was blood. The TCR comes from a man older than 75 in good health. This CDR3 is CASSYSGGGSNQPQHF. In DNA form, the CDR3 reads TGTGCCAGCAGTTACTCCGGGGGAGGAAGCAATCAGCCCCAGCATTTT.